The next 22 T cell receptor beta chains were all read from a single sample in a study of shared clonotypes between healthy human individuals. This table comes from immunoSEQ multiplex PCR, and its TCRdb copy is limited to in-frame clones, with some not included. The sample comprises roughly 2.4 million clones, approximately 96% of which are singletons, and around 0.13% rests with the top ten. The sample taken for sequencing was naive CD4+ T cells sorted from blood. Subset indicated: CD45RA+ positively selected. These receptors originate from a man between 18 and 29 years old in good health.

As concerns this clone: The sample carries other DNA sequences with the same CDR3. J is TRBJ1-4 and V is TRBV6-5; 9 bases are a match to TRBD1. Germline CDR1 is MNHEY and CDR2 is SVGAGI. The CDR3 is 14 residues long. Trimming cost V 4 bases and J 8 bases; bases outside gene matches: 5. CDR3: CASSSGTGREKLFF. CDR3 DNA: TGTGCCAGCAGTTCCGGGACAGGGAGGGAAAAACTGTTTTTT.

V usage is TRBV9 and J usage is TRBJ1-6; D gene unclear. The germline V and J ends were trimmed by 0 bases and 5 bases, with 9 bases remaining between them. The CDR3 contains 15 residues. The germline CDR1 and CDR2 sequences are SGDLS and YYNGEE. The CDR3 region is CASSVGAGNNSPLHF. CDR3 in DNA: TGTGCCAGCAGCGTAGGGGCTGGGAATAATTCACCCCTCCACTTT.

The chain employs TRBV6-5 and TRBJ1-2; a weak D match, TRBD1 (6 bases). From germline, CDR1 is MNHEY and CDR2 SVGAGI. V was cut by 7 bases and J by 2 bases, with 11 bases left in between. CDR3 length equals 13 residues. This CDR3 is CASTKTGNYGYTF. CDR3 bases: TGTGCCAGCACCAAAACAGGGAACTATGGCTACACCTTC.

This rearrangement joins TRBV5-1 to TRBJ2-5, with 16 bases lining up with TRBD2. Germline V gene data show CDR1 as SGHRS and CDR2 as YFSETQ. The CDR3 totals 18 residues. Trimming cost V 4 bases and J 1 base; bases outside gene matches: 7. The CDR3 sequence is CASSRGLAGGNPQETQYF. Here the CDR3 DNA reads TGCGCCAGCAGCCGGGGACTAGCGGGAGGGAACCCCCAAGAGACCCAGTACTTC.

The CDR3 protein is CASSKAQESRHSPLHF. CDR3 in DNA: TGTGCCAGCAGCAAAGCGCAGGAGTCCAGGCATTCACCCCTCCACTTT. The chain has TRBV21-1 and TRBJ1-6. TRBV21-1 represents a pseudogene. The CDR3 covers 16 residues.

V usage is TRBV30 and J usage is TRBJ2-5; D is possibly TRBD1 or TRBD2 (5 bases each). Germline V gene data show CDR1 as GTSNPN and CDR2 as SVGIG (reference sequence). V lost 5 bases and J lost 3, with 10 bases in between. CDR3 size: 12 residues. The DNA for the CDR3 is TGTGCCTGGGGGACCAACAAAGAGACCCAGTACTTC. As protein: CAWGTNKETQYF. The full variable domain, in which reference TRBV30 and TRBJ2-5 provide the parts outside the CDR3, is SQTIHQWPATLVQPVGSPLSLECTVEGTSNPNLYWYRQAAGRGLQLLFYSVGIGQISSEVPQNLSASRPQDRQFILSSKKLLLSDSGFYLCAWGTNKETQYFGPGTRLLVL.

On this clone itself: This specimen includes other DNA sequences encoding the same CDR3. The chain recombines TRBV9 with TRBJ2-5, with 9 bases lining up with TRBD1. The junction had 3 bases not matched to a gene; V was cut back by 4 bases and J by 5 bases. CDR3 length: 13 amino acids. Germline CDR1 is SGDLS and CDR2 is YYNGEE. CDR3 residues: CASSRDRAETQYF. CDR3 sequence (DNA): TGTGCCAGCAGCAGGGACAGGGCTGAGACCCAGTACTTC. Supplemented by reference TRBV9 and TRBJ2-5, the full variable domain reads DSGVTQTPKHLITATGQRVTLRCSPRSGDLSVYWYQQSLDQGLQFLIQYYNGEERAKGNILERFSAQQFPDLHSELNLSSLELGDSALYFCASSRDRAETQYFGPGTRLLVL.

The chain joins TRBV9 to TRBJ2-5, with unresolved D. Trimming cost V 2 bases and J 4 bases, with 9 bases left between them. This CDR3 has 13 amino acids. The germline V gene has CDR1 SGDLS and CDR2 YYNGEE. CDR3 sequence (DNA): TGTGCCAGCAGCGTGAGCGTTGGAGAGACCCAGTACTTC. This encodes CASSVSVGETQYF.

The J gene is TRBJ1-2, the V gene TRBV19; possible D gene TRBD1, 5 bases. Germline-derived CDR1 and CDR2 are LNHDA and SQIVND (reference sequence). The CDR3 is made up of 14 amino acids. Deletions cut 9 bases from V and 8 bases from J, with 22 bases between. This CDR3 reads CASHPGGIGWGYTF. For the CDR3, the DNA is TGTGCCAGCCATCCCGGGGGGATTGGCTGGGGCTACACCTTC. Based on the CDR3 plus reference TRBV19 and TRBJ1-2, the full variable domain is DGGITQSPKYLFRKEGQNVTLSCEQNLNHDAMYWYRQDPGQGLRLIYYSQIVNDFQKGDIAEGYSVSREKKESFPLTVTSAQKNPTAFYLCASHPGGIGWGYTFGSGTRLTVV.

The rearrangement links TRBV10-2 to TRBJ2-7; D may correspond to TRBD1 or TRBD2 (6 bases each). Per germline, CDR1 WSHSY and CDR2 SAAADI. Trimming shortened V by 0 bases and J by 3 bases, and 18 bases separated the two germline ends. This CDR3 region has 17 residues. CDR3 DNA: TGCGCCAGCAGTGAGTCGAGGGGGGACGGAAGATTCTACGAGCAGTACTTC. Translated: CASSESRGDGRFYEQYF.

The chain employs TRBV7-2 and TRBJ2-3, with 7 bases fitting TRBD1. The CDR3 has 15 amino acids. Trimming took 3 bases from V and 3 from J; bases not matched to a gene: 6. The germline CDR1 and CDR2 sequences are SGHTA and FQGNSA. The CDR3 loop is CASSFEGASTDTQYF. CDR3 sequence (DNA): TGTGCCAGCAGCTTTGAGGGGGCCTCTACAGATACGCAGTATTTT.

The chain uses TRBV5-4 and TRBJ1-6; D is possibly TRBD1 (5 bases). Germline V lookup: CDR1 SGHNT, CDR2 YYREEE (reference sequence). There are 14 residues in the CDR3. Deletions cut 0 bases from V and 6 bases from J, with 7 bases between. DNA of the CDR3: TGTGCCAGCAGCTTGGAGGGGATTAATTCACCCCTCCACTTT. Amino acids: CASSLEGINSPLHF.

V usage is TRBV28 and J usage is TRBJ1-1; weak D call: TRBD1 (6 bases). The V end was cut by 3 bases, the J end by 0 bases, with 11 bases between. There are 15 residues in the CDR3. Germline loops: CDR1 MDHEN, CDR2 SYDVKM. CDR3: CASSFAGGMNTEAFF. CDR3 sequence (DNA): TGTGCCAGCAGTTTTGCGGGGGGCATGAACACTGAAGCTTTCTTT.

This sequence joins TRBV7-8 and TRBJ2-7; 7 bases fit TRBD1. Germline loops: CDR1 SGHVS, CDR2 FQNEAQ. The length of the CDR3 is 14 residues. The J segment lost 2 bases and the V segment lost 5 bases, leaving 6 bases of the junction unmatched. The CDR3 is CASSPGTDPYEQYF. CDR3 nucleotides: TGTGCCAGCAGCCCAGGGACAGACCCCTACGAGCAGTACTTC.

V is TRBV15 and J is TRBJ1-6, with unresolved D. Trimming stripped 1 base from V and 7 bases from J, with 11 bases between. This CDR3 is 15 amino acids long. Germline CDR1 reads LNHNV; CDR2 reads YYDKDF (reference sequence). CDR3 nucleotide sequence: TGTGCCACCAGCAGAGTTTCGATAGGAAATTCACCCCTCCACTTT. Residues: CATSRVSIGNSPLHF. The entire variable domain, with the rest obtained from reference TRBV15 and TRBJ1-6, is as follows: DAMVIQNPRYQVTQFGKPVTLSCSQTLNHNVMYWYQQKSSQAPKLLFHYYDKDFNNEADTPDNFQSRRPNTSFCFLDIRSPGLGDTAMYLCATSRVSIGNSPLHFGNGTRLTVT.

Turning to this clone: The same CDR3 arises from other DNA sequences in this sample as well. This chain uses TRBV30 with TRBJ2-7; 7 nucleotides line up with TRBD1. This CDR3 region has 11 residues. Germline CDR1 is GTSNPN and CDR2 is SVGIG (reference sequence). V gave up 4 bases and J gave up 5 bases; unmatched junction bases: 2. CDR3 sequence reads: CAWTDRDEQYF. CDR3 in DNA: TGTGCCTGGACAGACAGGGACGAGCAGTACTTC.

The genes are TRBV7-9 and TRBJ1-6; the D gene is possibly TRBD1 (6 bases). The ends were cut back, 5 bases at V and 6 bases at J, with 23 bases in the middle. Per the germline V gene, CDR1 is SEHNR and CDR2 is FQNEAQ (reference sequence). CDR3 size: 18 residues. CDR3 in DNA: TGTGCCAGCAGCCCCTCTTGGGCGGCGGGGGCGGGTAATTCACCCCTCCACTTT. Translation gives CASSPSWAAGAGNSPLHF.

CDR3 loop: CATSIGTSGKTDTQYF. The CDR3 region has the DNA TGTGCCACCAGCATCGGGACTAGCGGGAAAACAGATACGCAGTATTTT. The chain carries TRBV15 and TRBJ2-3, with 13 bases that match TRBD2. Germline V CDR1 and CDR2: LNHNV, YYDKDF (reference sequence). This CDR3 contains 16 residues. V lost 4 bases to trimming and J lost 3 bases; unmatched junction nucleotides: 4.

This clone was recorded once. The rearrangement joins TRBV6-1 to TRBJ2-7; 8 bases align to TRBD1. Germline trimming cut 2 bases from V and 2 bases from J; bases unmatched to any gene: 11. This CDR3 is built from 17 residues. CDR1 MNHNS and CDR2 SASEGT come from the germline V gene. CDR3 DNA sequence: TGTGCCAGCAGTGAATTGCACACAGGACAGGGAACCTACGAGCAGTACTTC. It yields the protein CASSELHTGQGTYEQYF.

This clone appeared a single time. The rearrangement links TRBV10-3 to TRBJ2-7; the D gene is possibly TRBD1 (6 bases). The germline CDR1 and CDR2 sequences are ENHRY and SYGVKD. There are 15 residues in the CDR3. Trimming took off 3 bases at V and 4 bases at J, with 16 bases between the two ends. The CDR3 nucleotides read TGTGCCATCAGTGACCTGAAGGGGGTTTTTTACGAGCAGTACTTC. Its protein is CAISDLKGVFYEQYF.

The chain carries TRBV27 and TRBJ1-1; 7 bases are shared with TRBD1. The germline V gene has CDR1 MNHEY and CDR2 SMNVEV (reference sequence). Unmatched junction bases numbered 10, after V lost 4 bases and J lost 5 bases. This CDR3 has 15 residues. CDR3 nucleotides: TGTGCCAGCAGTTCCCTACAGGGGTTCTTGACTGAAGCTTTCTTT. This codes for CASSSLQGFLTEAFF.

The rearrangement uses TRBV5-6 and TRBJ1-6; 9 bases are shared with TRBD1. This CDR3 spans 18 amino acids. Trimming removed 4 bases from V and 0 bases from J; junction bases left unmatched: 8. Germline CDR1 and CDR2: SGHDT and YYEEEE. The CDR3 nucleotides are TGTGCCAGCAGCCGGACAGGGGATCCCAGCTCCTATAATTCACCCCTCCACTTT. Residues: CASSRTGDPSSYNSPLHF.